This T cell receptor (beta chain) was sequenced for a study of blood T cell repertoires in COVID-19. As to this clone: The sample has other DNA sequences that encode this CDR3 too.

Only in-frame clones appear in the TCRdb table, and some are missing; sequencing was by immunoSEQ multiplex PCR. The sample holds about 400,000 clones; around 89% are singletons and the top ten take around 1.3%. Sample: peripheral blood. This clonotype originated in a man between 40 and 49 years old with acute or convalescent COVID-19.

The CDR3, as DNA: TGTGCCAGCAGCTTGCCAGGCGGGGATGGCTACACCTTC. Encoded protein: CASSLPGGDGYTF. This chain joins TRBV5-4 and TRBJ1-2; D is unresolved. The ends were cut back, 1 base at V and 6 bases at J, with 10 bases in the middle. Germline loops: CDR1 SGHNT, CDR2 YYREEE (reference sequence). The CDR3 runs to 13 residues.